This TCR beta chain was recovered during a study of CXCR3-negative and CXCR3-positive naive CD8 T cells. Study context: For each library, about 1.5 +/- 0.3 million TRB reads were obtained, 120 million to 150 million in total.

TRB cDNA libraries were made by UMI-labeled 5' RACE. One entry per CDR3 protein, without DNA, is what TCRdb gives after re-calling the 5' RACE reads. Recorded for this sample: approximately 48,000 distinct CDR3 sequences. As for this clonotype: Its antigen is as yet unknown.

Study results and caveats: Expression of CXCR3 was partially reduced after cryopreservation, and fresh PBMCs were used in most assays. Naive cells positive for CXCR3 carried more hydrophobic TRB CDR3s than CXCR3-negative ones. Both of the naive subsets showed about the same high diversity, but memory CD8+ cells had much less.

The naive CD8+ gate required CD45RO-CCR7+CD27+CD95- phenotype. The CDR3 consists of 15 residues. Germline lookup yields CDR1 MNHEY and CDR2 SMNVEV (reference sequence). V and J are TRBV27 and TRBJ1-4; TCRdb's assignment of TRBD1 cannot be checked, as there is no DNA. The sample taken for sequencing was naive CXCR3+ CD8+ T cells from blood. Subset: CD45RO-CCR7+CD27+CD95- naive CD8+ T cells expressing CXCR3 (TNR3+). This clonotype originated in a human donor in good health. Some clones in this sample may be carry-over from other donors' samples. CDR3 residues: CASSLWAGRSEKLFF.